Here is one T cell receptor (beta chain) with its context. Its antigen is as yet unknown. The data belong to a study of T cell responses to AZD1222 COVID-19 vaccine. The study's findings and limits: Donor demographics were predominantly white British with a female majority; clonal diversity may be underestimated.

Method: immunoSEQ multiplex PCR; TCRdb's copy keeps in-frame clones and lacks some. The data contain 130,000 to 150,000 clones, 85% to 95% of them singletons. The CDR3 length is 14 residues. Germline loops: CDR1 SGDLS, CDR2 YYNGEE. V lost 4 bases to trimming and J lost 5 bases, with 12 bases between them. This chain uses TRBV9 with TRBJ1-4; no reliable D call. This clonotype was sampled from an adult in good health. The material was peripheral blood, obtained on day 0 of AZD1222 vaccination. The DNA of the CDR3 is TGTGCCAGCAGCCCGGAGGCGGGGAATGAAAAACTGTTTTTT. Its translation: CASSPEAGNEKLFF.